What follows are 20 T cell receptor beta chains derived from one specimen sequenced in a study of cytomegalovirus exposure and HLA in healthy donors. Primers: 60 Vbeta forward and 13 Jbeta reverse. Sequencing used immunoSEQ multiplex PCR; TCRdb keeps in-frame clones, though not all of them. The table lists about 190,000 clones, over 65% of them singletons. The sequenced sample was PBMCs. These receptor sequences come from a woman between 50 and 59 years old in good health and CMV-seropositive.

The chain is built from TRBV5-6 and TRBJ2-5, with a possible D match to TRBD2 (6 bases). The CDR3 sequence is 15 residues long. Trimming cost V 0 bases and J 0 bases, with 9 bases left between them. CDR1 is SGHDT, CDR2 YYEEEE, per germline. This chain's CDR3 is CASSLGGLYQETQYF. The CDR3 nucleotides are TGTGCCAGCAGCTTGGGGGGACTGTACCAAGAGACCCAGTACTTC.

The rearrangement links TRBV5-4 to TRBJ2-1; TRBD1 matches at 9 bases. Per germline, CDR1 SGHNT and CDR2 YYREEE (reference sequence). V lost 4 bases and J lost 2; bases outside the gene matches: 4. CDR3 length: 15 residues. The CDR3: CASSMDRGAYNEQFF. The CDR3 nucleotides read TGTGCCAGCAGCATGGACAGGGGAGCCTACAATGAGCAGTTCTTC.

The chain recombines TRBV4-1 with TRBJ1-2, with 11 bases lining up with TRBD1. Trimming took 4 bases from V and 5 from J; bases not matched to a gene: 9. Germline assignment: CDR1 MGHRA and CDR2 YSYEKL. The CDR3 is 16 residues long. The CDR3 DNA is TGCGCCAGCAGCCGCGATCTGGGGACAGGGGGATATGGCTACACCTTC. It translates to CASSRDLGTGGYGYTF.

The CDR3 here is CASSLPRGGTGELFF. As DNA, the CDR3 is TGTGCCAGCAGCTTACCAAGGGGTGGGACCGGGGAGCTGTTTTTT. The chain combines TRBV7-6 with TRBJ2-2; possibly TRBD1 for D (5 bases). The CDR3 length is 15 residues. CDR1 and CDR2 (germline): SGHVS, FNYEAQ. The V gene lost 2 bases and the J gene lost 5 bases, with 12 bases spanning the gap.

V usage is TRBV7-9 and J usage is TRBJ2-3, with 10 bases aligning to TRBD2. Germline V gene data show CDR1 as SEHNR and CDR2 as FQNEAQ (reference sequence). The trim removed 6 bases at V and 6 bases at J, leaving 18 bases unmatched. This CDR3 has 18 amino acids. The CDR3 DNA reads TGTGCCAGCAGACCGGGGCTAGCGGGGGCCCAAATCCCCGATACGCAGTATTTT. This codes for CASRPGLAGAQIPDTQYF. Based on the CDR3 plus reference TRBV7-9 and TRBJ2-3, the full variable domain is DTGVSQNPRHKITKRGQNVTFRCDPISEHNRLYWYRQTLGQGPEFLTYFQNEAQLEKSRLLSDRFSAERPKGSFSTLEIQRTEQGDSAMYLCASRPGLAGAQIPDTQYFGPGTRLTVL.

With regard to this clone: Germline and junction disagree at one end, which may indicate a read error. J is TRBJ2-5 and V is TRBV7-7, with D possibly matching TRBD2 (6 bases). The germline gives CDR1 SSHAT, CDR2 FNYEAQ (reference sequence). The CDR3 has 13 residues. The CDR3 is CASSREVSETQYF. CDR3 in DNA: TGTGCTAGCAGCAGGGAGGTGTCAGAGACCCAGTACTTC.

This rearrangement joins TRBV14 to TRBJ2-7; D is ambiguous. Trimming pared 5 bases from V and 6 bases from J, leaving 11 bases between. There are 12 residues in the CDR3. CDR1 is SGHDN and CDR2 is FVKESK in the germline V gene. CDR3 residues: CASSYQTPEQYF. The CDR3, as DNA: TGTGCCAGCAGCTATCAAACTCCCGAGCAGTACTTC.

This rearrangement joins TRBV21-1 to TRBJ1-1. TRBV21-1 is a pseudogene segment. The length of the CDR3 is 9 residues. The CDR3 spells CASIDRGSF. CDR3 DNA sequence: TGTGCCAGCATTGACCGGGGTAGCTTT.

The chain uses TRBV5-1 and TRBJ2-1, with 8 bases identical to TRBD2. This CDR3 is 15 amino acids long. The junction had 7 bases not matched to a gene; V was cut back by 0 bases and J by 8 bases. CDR1 is SGHRS and CDR2 is YFSETQ in the germline V gene. The DNA of the CDR3 is TGCGCCAGCAGCTTGGAAGTCGGGGGGGCCTATGAGCAGTTCTTC. Protein: CASSLEVGGAYEQFF.

This clone is a singleton in its sample. The genes are TRBV19 and TRBJ2-1; 7 bases agree with TRBD1. J gave up 4 bases and V 3 bases, and 6 bases lay outside the gene matches. The CDR3 loop spans 15 amino acids. CDR1 is LNHDA and CDR2 is SQIVND in the germline V gene (reference sequence). As DNA, the CDR3 is TGTGCCAGTAGTATCGGAAGGACAGGATACAATGAGCAGTTCTTC. It encodes CASSIGRTGYNEQFF. The full variable domain, its missing parts supplied by reference TRBV19 and TRBJ2-1, is DGGITQSPKYLFRKEGQNVTLSCEQNLNHDAMYWYRQDPGQGLRLIYYSQIVNDFQKGDIAEGYSVSREKKESFPLTVTSAQKNPTAFYLCASSIGRTGYNEQFFGPGTRLTVL.

The chain uses TRBV6-6 and TRBJ1-1; D is uncertain. Deletions cut 6 bases from V and 3 bases from J, with 8 bases between. Germline assignment: CDR1 MNHNY and CDR2 SVGAGI (reference sequence). The CDR3 has 12 residues. Here the CDR3 reads CASRSGYTEAFF. In nucleotides, the CDR3 is TGTGCCAGCAGGTCAGGCTACACTGAAGCTTTCTTT.

The chain is built from TRBV4-1 and TRBJ2-1; TRBD2 agrees at 11 bases. Per the germline V gene, CDR1 is MGHRA and CDR2 is YSYEKL. This CDR3 is built from 16 residues. The V and J ends lost 1 base and 8 bases, in that order; junction bases with no gene match: 7. DNA for the CDR3: TGCGCCAGCAGCCAAGTTCGTAGCGGGGGGGCGTATGAGCAGTTCTTC. Translated: CASSQVRSGGAYEQFF.

The V call is TRBV15, the J call TRBJ1-2; 7 bases match TRBD1. The CDR3 has 17 amino acids. V shed 1 base, J shed 0 bases, and the junction held 8 bases outside the gene matches. Germline loops: CDR1 LNHNV, CDR2 YYDKDF (reference sequence). The CDR3 sequence: CATSRGSPQGANYGYTF. Here the CDR3 DNA reads TGTGCCACCAGCAGAGGCTCCCCTCAGGGGGCTAACTATGGCTACACCTTC.

The chain carries TRBV7-9 and TRBJ2-7, with TRBD1 matching over 10 bases. CDR3 length equals 15 residues. V shed 4 bases, J shed 0 bases, and the junction held 3 bases outside the gene matches. Per germline, CDR1 SEHNR and CDR2 FQNEAQ (reference sequence). CDR3 nucleotides: TGTGCCAGCAGCTCCTGGACAGGGGGCTCCTACGAGCAGTACTTC. It translates to CASSSWTGGSYEQYF.

This rearrangement joins TRBV6-5 to TRBJ1-5, with TRBD1 identical over 10 bases. J lost 7 bases, V lost 4 bases, and 4 bases had no gene match. Germline lookup yields CDR1 MNHEY and CDR2 SVGAGI. This CDR3 contains 14 residues. CDR3 coding DNA: TGTGCCAGCAGTTTCGGGACAGGGGTACAGCCCCAGCATTTT. This sequence encodes CASSFGTGVQPQHF.

V usage is TRBV6-1 and J usage is TRBJ2-5; maybe TRBD1 (6 bases). The germline CDR1 and CDR2 sequences are MNHNS and SASEGT. Trimming shortened V by 7 bases and J by 3 bases, and 12 bases separated the two germline ends. The CDR3 has 13 amino acids. The CDR3 region has the DNA TGTGCCAGCACTAGGACAGAAAAAGAGACCCAGTACTTC. Amino acids: CASTRTEKETQYF.

The CDR3: CSARRAGEQYF. The CDR3 nucleotides read TGCAGTGCTAGAAGAGCGGGAGAGCAGTACTTC. The chain has TRBV20-1 and TRBJ2-7; 7 bases align to TRBD2. This CDR3 has 11 residues. CDR1 DFQATT and CDR2 SNEGSKA come from the germline V gene (reference sequence). The J segment lost 7 bases and the V segment lost 2 bases, leaving 2 bases of the junction unmatched.

This clone has only a few counts. V is TRBV4-1 and J is TRBJ1-4, with no clear D. The V gene lost 1 base and the J gene lost 7 bases, with 19 bases spanning the gap. There are 17 residues in the CDR3. The germline V gene encodes CDR1 MGHRA and CDR2 YSYEKL. CDR3 amino acids: CASSQVGGNGNGEKLFF. The CDR3 nucleotides are TGCGCCAGCAGCCAAGTAGGAGGAAATGGTAATGGTGAAAAACTGTTTTTT.

The gene calls are TRBV5-4 and TRBJ1-2, with TRBD1 as a possible D gene (5 bases). The CDR3 is 14 residues long. With 3 bases removed from V and 0 bases from J, the gap between germline ends came to 9 bases. Germline loops: CDR1 SGHNT, CDR2 YYREEE (reference sequence). For the CDR3, the DNA is TGTGCCAGCAGCTCCGGGACTACTAACTATGGCTACACCTTC. This translates into CASSSGTTNYGYTF.

The V and J genes are TRBV5-1 and TRBJ2-5, with D hard to call. CDR3 length: 12 residues. Germline V gene data show CDR1 as SGHRS and CDR2 as YFSETQ. V shed 4 bases and J shed 1 base, with 5 bases lying between them. The CDR3 region has the DNA TGCGCCAGCAGCCGTTCCCAAGAGACCCAGTACTTC. Its protein product is CASSRSQETQYF.